The present T cell receptor beta chain was sequenced within a study of T cells in Graves' hyperthyroidism and ophthalmopathy. Researchers took RNA transcripts and amplified the TCR beta CDR3 regions from them. The HTBI set primed first-round TCR CDR3 RT-PCR. TCRdb independently ran MiXCR on the multiplex PCR reads; one entry per CDR3 protein. Of approximately 600,000 distinct CDR3 sequences in the sample, around 21% were seen once. This clonotype has a handful of counts. This CDR3 region has 15 residues. Trimming removed 6 bases from V and 5 bases from J; junction bases left unmatched: 6. Germline lookup yields CDR1 ENHRY and CDR2 SYGVKD.

The clonotype was recovered from a young man with Graves' ophthalmopathy. Sequencing used blood. The genes are TRBV10-3 and TRBJ2-3; the match to TRBD2 covers 12 bases. In DNA, the CDR3 is TGTGCCATCAGCAAGACTAGCGGGAGCTTAGATACGCAGTATTTT. It yields the protein CAISKTSGSLDTQYF.